This TCR beta chain was profiled in a study of T cells in Graves' hyperthyroidism and ophthalmopathy. Regarding the study as a whole: Ophthalmopathy was distinguished from stable hyperthyroidism by 13 V-J signatures.

Amplification of TCR beta CDR3 regions used RNA as the template. HTBI primers were employed in a first-round RT-PCR of the TCR CDR3. TCRdb recomputed calls from the multiplex PCR reads with MiXCR, one row per CDR3 protein. This sample carries approximately 600,000 distinct CDR3 sequences, 20% to 25% of them seen once, and the ten largest clones take around a third. The germline gives CDR1 MNHEY, CDR2 SVGEGT. Trimming removed 1 base from V and 10 bases from J, with 14 bases in between. The CDR3 spans 14 residues. Ophthalmopathy patients all had a Clinical Activity Score of at least 3, a NOSPECS grade of at least 4 and disease under 3 months old. Those patients with uncontrolled infection, other autoimmune disease, pregnancy or lactation were excluded. Each 10 ml fresh peripheral blood draw supplied the PBMCs. Notes on this clonotype: Antigen specificity is unknown.

Material for sequencing was blood. The sequence was collected from a man aged 30 to 39 with Graves' ophthalmopathy. The chain has TRBV6-2 or TRBV6-3 and TRBJ2-1; D possibly corresponds to TRBD1 (5 bases). CDR3 residues: CASSYFPGFDEQFF. Here the CDR3 DNA reads TGTGCCAGCAGTTACTTTCCAGGGTTCGACGAGCAGTTCTTC.